This TCR beta chain was obtained from a study of blood T cell repertoires in COVID-19. The ends were cut back, 3 bases at V and 4 bases at J, with 15 bases in the middle. The length of the CDR3 is 15 residues. Germline CDR1 is MNHNS and CDR2 is SASEGT. In the original workflow: Nucleated cell number was recorded as an estimate derived from reference gene primer amplification. The method was immunoSEQ multiplex PCR; TCRdb's version includes in-frame clones alone and lacks a portion of them. V and J calls and clone size are as listed in that table; D and trimming were resolved from the DNA. The repertoire holds fewer than 450,000 clones, 88% seen once, with around 2.1% in the top ten.

Sequenced sample: PBMCs or T cells enriched from blood (not recorded which). The receptor comes from a woman aged 40 to 50 with acute COVID-19. V usage is TRBV6-1 and J usage is TRBJ1-2; maybe TRBD1 (5 bases). The CDR3 here is CASSDPRGTSYGYTF. DNA for the CDR3: TGTGCCAGCAGTGACCCCCGGGGGACCTCCTATGGCTACACCTTC.